One and the same sample provided the 18 T cell receptor beta chains below, sequenced in a study of shared clonotypes between healthy human individuals. Using immunoSEQ multiplex PCR, the repertoire was profiled, and TCRdb retains in-frame clones only, with some absent. The sample consists of some 690,000 clones, around 91% of them appearing once. The source material was memory CD8+ T cells from PBMCs. Subset defined: CD45RO+ cells pooled with CCR7-negative TemRA cells. The receptors here all came from a man aged 18 to 29 in good health. Some clones in this sample may be carry-over from other donors' samples.

This clone was detected once. At one boundary the junction diverges from the germline segment, which might be a read error. The chain uses TRBV29-1 and TRBJ2-5, with D unclear. The CDR3 is made up of 10 amino acids. Germline V CDR1 and CDR2: SQVTM, ANQGSEA. CDR3 bases: TGCAGCGTTGCCGGAGAGACCCAGCACTTC. It is translated as CSVAGETQHF.

The chain carries TRBV6-1 and TRBJ1-6; the D is unclear. Trimming stripped 1 base from V and 5 bases from J, with 12 bases between. Germline CDR1 MNHNS, CDR2 SASEGT. The CDR3 has 16 amino acids. The CDR3 sequence: CASSEERVLDNSPLHF. The CDR3 DNA sequence: TGTGCCAGCAGTGAAGAGAGGGTGCTGGATAATTCACCCCTCCACTTT.

This chain links TRBV25-1 with TRBJ1-5; D possibly corresponds to TRBD1 (6 bases). Trimming took off 6 bases at V and 6 bases at J, with 15 bases between the two ends. The CDR3 runs to 14 residues. Germline V CDR1 and CDR2: MGHDK, SYGVNS. CDR3 region: CASSDVEGVQPQHF. The DNA for the CDR3 is TGTGCCAGCAGCGACGTCGAGGGGGTTCAGCCCCAGCATTTT.

The chain joins TRBV9 to TRBJ1-3; D remains ambiguous. Germline V gene lookup returns CDR1 SGDLS and CDR2 YYNGEE. V lost 4 bases and J lost 4, with 6 bases in between. CDR3 length equals 12 residues. The CDR3 nucleotides read TGTGCCAGCAGCACCGACGGAAACACCATATATTTT. Encoded protein: CASSTDGNTIYF.

This chain connects TRBV29-1 to TRBJ2-7; D may be TRBD2 (6 bases). V lost 6 bases and J 1 base, leaving 19 bases between the germline ends. The length of the CDR3 is 15 residues. The germline V gene encodes CDR1 SQVTM and CDR2 ANQGSEA. The CDR3 loop reads CSVLTLVAESYEQYF. DNA of the CDR3: TGCAGCGTCCTAACTCTAGTAGCGGAGTCCTACGAGCAGTACTTC.

The chain recombines TRBV27 with TRBJ1-1; D not resolved. This CDR3 spans 13 amino acids. Germline CDR1 is MNHEY and CDR2 is SMNVEV (reference sequence). Trimming removed 3 bases at V and 6 bases at J, with 11 bases between. DNA of the CDR3: TGTGCCAGCAGTTTCCAAGGCGGGGCTGAAGCTTTCTTT. Translated, it gives CASSFQGGAEAFF.

The chain uses TRBV6-1 and TRBJ2-7; D gene unclear. Between the trimmed V and J ends, which lost 3 bases and 2 bases, there was a span of 5 bases. The CDR3 has 12 residues. Germline V gives CDR1 MNHNS, CDR2 SASEGT. Here the CDR3 DNA reads TGTGCCAGCAGTGACCAGCCCTACGAGCAGTACTTC. Translating it yields CASSDQPYEQYF.

The chain carries TRBV13 and TRBJ1-1; 7 bases map to TRBD1. V shed 5 bases, J shed 1 base, and the junction held 7 bases outside the gene matches. This CDR3 contains 15 residues. Germline V gives CDR1 PRHDT, CDR2 FYEKMQ (reference sequence). The CDR3, as DNA: TGTGCCAGCAGCCCTTGGGGGACAGAGAACACTGAAGCTTTCTTT. Its protein product is CASSPWGTENTEAFF.

This sequence joins TRBV5-8 and TRBJ2-7; D remains unclear. The V and J ends lost 1 base and 0 bases respectively, with 14 bases between them. The CDR3 consists of 16 residues. Germline CDR1 SGHTS, CDR2 YDEGEE. CDR3 protein: CASSLLYRLSSYEQYF. In DNA form, the CDR3 reads TGTGCCAGCAGCTTGCTTTACCGACTTAGCTCCTACGAGCAGTACTTC.

This chain links TRBV14 with TRBJ1-1; no reliable D call. Germline values: CDR1 SGHDN, CDR2 FVKESK. The CDR3 has 13 amino acids. The germline V and J ends were trimmed by 0 bases and 6 bases, with 8 bases remaining between them. The CDR3 region is CASSQDRSAEAFF. The CDR3 nucleotides read TGTGCCAGCAGCCAAGATAGGTCAGCTGAAGCTTTCTTT.

The V gene is TRBV6-6, the J gene TRBJ1-2, with 7 nucleotides matching TRBD1. The germline V gene has CDR1 MNHNY and CDR2 SVGAGI (reference sequence). This CDR3 is built from 13 residues. V lost 6 bases, J lost 7 bases, and 8 bases stayed unmatched. As DNA, the CDR3 is TGTGCCAGCAGGGAGGTCAGGGGGGCTGGCTACACCTTC. Amino acids: CASREVRGAGYTF.

J is TRBJ2-1 and V is TRBV9; D unresolved. Trimming took 4 bases from V and 4 from J, leaving 6 bases between them. The length of the CDR3 is 12 residues. CDR1 is SGDLS and CDR2 is YYNGEE in the germline V gene. DNA of the CDR3: TGTGCCAGCAGCATAGTGTACAATGAGCAGTTCTTC. It encodes CASSIVYNEQFF.

V is TRBV4-2 and J is TRBJ2-2; TRBD2 aligns across 10 bases. Germline V gene lookup returns CDR1 LGHNA and CDR2 YNFKEQ. CDR3 length equals 19 residues. V dropped 0 bases and J dropped 0; count of bases not matched to a gene: 7. DNA of the CDR3: TGTGCCAGCAGCCAAGAGGTAGCGGGAGGTACCACGAACACCGGGGAGCTGTTTTTT. This encodes CASSQEVAGGTTNTGELFF.

J is TRBJ2-3 and V is TRBV11-1; 12 bases line up with TRBD2. V lost 1 base and J lost 1; bases outside the gene matches: 6. The CDR3 loop spans 18 amino acids. Germline V gives CDR1 SGHAT, CDR2 FQDESV (reference sequence). The DNA for the CDR3 is TGTGCCAGCAGCTTAGGTTCGGGACTAGCGGGCGGCACAGATACGCAGTATTTT. Protein sequence: CASSLGSGLAGGTDTQYF.

This clone appeared once. The chain recombines TRBV5-4 with TRBJ2-7, with D possibly TRBD1 on 6 matching bases. V lost 3 bases and J 5 bases, leaving 18 bases between the germline ends. CDR3 length: 15 residues. Germline-derived CDR1 and CDR2 are SGHNT and YYREEE (reference sequence). CDR3 sequence reads: CASSSEKGQYNEQYF. The CDR3 DNA reads TGTGCCAGCAGCTCGGAAAAGGGACAATACAACGAGCAGTACTTC.

The CDR3 loop reads CASSQVRIGQGTYEQYF. DNA for the CDR3: TGCGCCAGCAGCCAAGTCCGGATAGGCCAGGGGACCTACGAGCAGTACTTC. J is TRBJ2-5 and V is TRBV4-3, with D perhaps matching TRBD1 (6 bases). The DNA end favors TRBJ2-7, so the J call may be wrong. The germline gives CDR1 LGHNA, CDR2 YSLEER. The CDR3 consists of 17 residues.

This chain connects TRBV2 to TRBJ1-1; the D gene is possibly TRBD1 (6 bases). The CDR3 spans 17 residues. Germline lookup yields CDR1 SNHLY and CDR2 FYNNEI. The V end was cut by 2 bases, the J end by 4 bases, with 20 bases between. The CDR3 DNA reads TGTGCCAGCAGTGAACCCTCTTCTGCGAGAGGGGGCACTGAAGCTTTCTTT. Translation: CASSEPSSARGGTEAFF. The full variable domain, its missing parts supplied by reference TRBV2 and TRBJ1-1, is EPEVTQTPSHQVTQMGQEVILRCVPISNHLYFYWYRQILGQKVEFLVSFYNNEISEKSEIFDDQFSVERPDGSNFTLKIRSTKLEDSAMYFCASSEPSSARGGTEAFFGQGTRLTVV.

Details on this clone: This sample includes further DNA sequences coding for the same CDR3. The V call is TRBV27, the J call TRBJ2-7; perhaps TRBD1 as D (6 bases). V lost 2 bases, J lost 4 bases, and 6 bases lay in between. The CDR3 loop spans 12 amino acids. Germline CDR1 is MNHEY and CDR2 is SMNVEV (reference sequence). CDR3 amino acids: CASSLTGYEQYF. DNA of the CDR3: TGTGCCAGCAGTTTAACAGGGTACGAGCAGTACTTC.